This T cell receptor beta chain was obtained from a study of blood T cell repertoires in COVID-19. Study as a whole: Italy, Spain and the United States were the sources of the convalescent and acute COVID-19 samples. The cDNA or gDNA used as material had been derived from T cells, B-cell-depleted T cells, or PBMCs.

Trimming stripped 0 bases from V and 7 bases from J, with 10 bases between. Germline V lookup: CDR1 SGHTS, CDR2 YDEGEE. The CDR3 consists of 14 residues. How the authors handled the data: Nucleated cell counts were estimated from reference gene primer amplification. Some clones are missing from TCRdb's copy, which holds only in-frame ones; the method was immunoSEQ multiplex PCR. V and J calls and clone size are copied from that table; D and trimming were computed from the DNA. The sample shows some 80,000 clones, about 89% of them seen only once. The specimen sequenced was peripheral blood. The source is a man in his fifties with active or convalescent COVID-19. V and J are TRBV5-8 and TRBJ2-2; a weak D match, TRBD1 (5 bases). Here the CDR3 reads CASSLGTINGELFF. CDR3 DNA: TGTGCCAGCAGCTTGGGGACAATCAACGGGGAGCTGTTTTTT.